This T cell receptor beta chain was profiled in a study of control samples from healthy donors and cancer patients. TCRdb's table, derived via immunoSEQ multiplex PCR, lists solely in-frame clones and lacks some. The top ten clones hold roughly 2.5% of a sample with roughly 100,000 clones, under 95% of them seen once. There are 14 residues in the CDR3. Between the trimmed V and J ends, which lost 0 bases and 4 bases, there was a span of 10 bases. Germline CDR1 and CDR2: PRHDT and FYEKMQ (reference sequence). Input material: blood. This sequence was found in a woman in her late teens or twenties in good health. The chain recombines TRBV13 with TRBJ2-7; D is undetermined. The CDR3 bases are TGTGCCAGCAGCTTAGGCCGGGTGGGGTACGAGCAGTACTTC. Protein product: CASSLGRVGYEQYF.